This paragraph covers one TCR beta chain sequence. Its specificity is unknown. The source of the sample is a study of beta chain features in type 1 diabetes. Study-level results: PCR might favor shorter templates, but any such skew would affect patients and controls equally. Whether TCRB rearrangement is influenced by HLA type was left unresolved in this analysis. Type 1 diabetes patients had VDJ junctions that carried fewer insertions and more deletions.

Germline V gene lookup returns CDR1 SNHLY and CDR2 FYNNEI. V shed 8 bases and J shed 9 bases, with 23 bases lying between them. This CDR3 region has 15 residues. Using CD45RO/CCR7/CD25/CD127/CD95/CD27, CD4+ naive, central memory, regulatory and stem cell-like memory cells were sorted. Investigators reverse transcribed all isolated RNA, so they sequenced expressed TCRB transcripts. Libraries were prepared by immunoSEQ multiplex PCR; TCRdb keeps only in-frame clonotypes and omits some of them. The sample records hundreds of thousands of clones, approximately 15% being singletons. What was sequenced was central memory CD4+ T cells from blood. The rearrangement uses TRBV2 and TRBJ1-3; possibly TRBD1 for D (6 bases). This clonotype was obtained from a man younger than 45 in good health. The CDR3 here is CASRQDRTSGSTIYF. Here the CDR3 DNA reads TGTGCCAGCCGCCAAGACAGGACCTCTGGATCCACCATATATTTT.